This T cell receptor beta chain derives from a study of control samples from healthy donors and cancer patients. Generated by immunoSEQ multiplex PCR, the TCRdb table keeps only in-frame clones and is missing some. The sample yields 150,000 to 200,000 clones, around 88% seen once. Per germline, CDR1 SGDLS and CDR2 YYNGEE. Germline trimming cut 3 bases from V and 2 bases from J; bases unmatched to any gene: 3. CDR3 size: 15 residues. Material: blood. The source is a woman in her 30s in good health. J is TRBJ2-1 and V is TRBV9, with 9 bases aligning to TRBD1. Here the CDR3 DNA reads TGTGCCAGCAGCGGCGGGACAGGGACCTACAATGAGCAGTTCTTC. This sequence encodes CASSGGTGTYNEQFF.